Detailed here is one T cell receptor (beta chain). As yet, its antigen is unknown. CDR1 is LNHDA and CDR2 is SQIVND in the germline V gene (reference sequence). CDR3 length: 13 residues. The junction had 3 bases not matched to a gene; V was cut back by 6 bases and J by 5 bases. Repertoires were generated with immunoSEQ multiplex PCR, while TCRdb's copy carries only in-frame clones and drops some. The profile covers some 66,000 clones, with 70% to 80% appearing a single time and more than 1.5% taken by the ten largest. This specimen belongs to a study of OX40 agonist ivuxolimab in advanced cancers. General study points: Antigen targets of the expanded peripheral T cells went undetermined. Both blood CD4+ and CD8+ T cells showed clonal growth by week 6 at 0.1 to 3.0 mg/kg.

The sequencing here drew on CD4+ or CD8+ T cells sorted from blood, taken in a trial of the OX40 agonist ivuxolimab. This receptor was identified in an adult with an advanced solid tumor such as melanoma, head and neck, liver or kidney cancer. The chain is built from TRBV19 and TRBJ2-5, with 10 nucleotides matching TRBD1. The CDR3 sequence: CASSGQGGETQYF. DNA of the CDR3: TGTGCCAGTAGCGGACAGGGGGGTGAGACCCAGTACTTC.